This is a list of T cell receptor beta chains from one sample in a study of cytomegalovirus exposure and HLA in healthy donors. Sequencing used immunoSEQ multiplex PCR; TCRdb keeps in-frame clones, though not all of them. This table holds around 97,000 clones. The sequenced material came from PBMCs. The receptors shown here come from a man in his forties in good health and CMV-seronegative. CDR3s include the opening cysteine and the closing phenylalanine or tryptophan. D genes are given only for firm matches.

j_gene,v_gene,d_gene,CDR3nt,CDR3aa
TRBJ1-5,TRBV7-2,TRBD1,TGTGCCAGCAGCTTAGGGGGGCAGGGGGCGGGCAATCAGCCCCAGCATTTT,CASSLGGQGAGNQPQHF
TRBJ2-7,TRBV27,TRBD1,TGTGCCAGCAGTCTCGGACAGGGTCTATCCTACGAGCAGTACTTC,CASSLGQGLSYEQYF
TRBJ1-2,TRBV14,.,TGTGCCAGCAGCCAAGATTTCGACTATGGCTACACCTTC,CASSQDFDYGYTF
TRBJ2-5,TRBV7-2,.,TGTGCCAGCAGTTTTCTCTGGGGGCAGACCCAGTACTTC,CASSFLWGQTQYF
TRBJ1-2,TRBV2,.,TGTGCCAGCAGTGTAGATTACTATGGCTACACCTTC,CASSVDYYGYTF
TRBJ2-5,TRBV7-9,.,TGTGCCAGCAGCCAGGGAGGACGGGAGACCCAGTACTTC,CASSQGGRETQYF
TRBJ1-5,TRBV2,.,TGTGCCAGCAGTGAGACAGGTAGCAATCAGCCCCAGCATTTT,CASSETGSNQPQHF
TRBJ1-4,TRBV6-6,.,TGTGCCAGCAGTCCACGTGGCACTAATGAAAAACTGTTTTTT,CASSPRGTNEKLFF
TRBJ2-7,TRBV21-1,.,TGTGCCAGCAGCAAACTCCGGGACAGCGGCTACGAGCAGTACTTC,CASSKLRDSGYEQYF
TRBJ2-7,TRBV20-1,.,TGCAGTGCTAGAGCAGGTTACGAGCAGTACTTC,CSARAGYEQYF
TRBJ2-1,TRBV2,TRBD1,TGTGCCAGCAGGACAGGGATCCATGAGCAGTTCTTC,CASRTGIHEQFF
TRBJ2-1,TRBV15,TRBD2,TGTGCCACCAGCAGCCTAGCGGGAACCTACAATGAGCAGTTCTTC,CATSSLAGTYNEQFF
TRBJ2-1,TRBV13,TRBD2,TGTGCCAGCACCGCAACCCCTAGCGGGGGCCTTGGTGAGCAGTTCTTC,CASTATPSGGLGEQFF
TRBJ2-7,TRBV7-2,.,TGTGCCAGCAGCTTAGTCACGGGGGTATGGGAGCAGTACTTC,CASSLVTGVWEQYF
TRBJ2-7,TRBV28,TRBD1,TGTGCCAGCAGCCCGAGGACAGGGCACTACGAGCAGTACTTC,CASSPRTGHYEQYF
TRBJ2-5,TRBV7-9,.,TGTGCCAGCAGCTTAGTGACAGGGACTCGAGAGACCCAGTACTTC,CASSLVTGTRETQYF
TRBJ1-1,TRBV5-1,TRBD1,TGCGCCAGCAGCTTGATACCGGGACAGGGGACTGAAGCTTTCTTT,CASSLIPGQGTEAFF
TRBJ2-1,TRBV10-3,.,TGTGCCATCAGTACCGCCGGGACTGTTTACAATGAGCAGTTCTTC,CAISTAGTVYNEQFF
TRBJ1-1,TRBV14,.,TGTGCCAGCAGCGCCGGGGGGAACACTGAAGCTTTCTTT,CASSAGGNTEAFF
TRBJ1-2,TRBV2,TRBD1,TGTGCCAGCGAGACAGGGGGCAATTATTATGGCTACACCTTC,CASETGGNYYGYTF
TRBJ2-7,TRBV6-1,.,TGTGCCAGCAGTGAAGATAACAGGGTATACGAGCAGTACTTC,CASSEDNRVYEQYF
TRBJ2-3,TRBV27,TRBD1,TGTGCCAGCAGGCAGGACGGGACAGGGTTGTTAGATACGCAGTATTTT,CASRQDGTGLLDTQYF
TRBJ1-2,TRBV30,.,TGTGCCTGGAATCCTGGCATAACTAACTATGACTACACCTTC,CAWNPGITNYDYTF
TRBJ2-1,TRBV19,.,TGTGCCAGTAGTATGATGGGGGGCTACAATGAGCAGTTCTTC,CASSMMGGYNEQFF
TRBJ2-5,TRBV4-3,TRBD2,TGCGCCAGCAGCCAAGACTGGACTAGCGGGCAAGAGACCCAGTACTTC,CASSQDWTSGQETQYF
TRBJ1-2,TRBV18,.,TGTGCCAGCTCACTAAGGGGGAACTATGGCTACACCTTC,CASSLRGNYGYTF
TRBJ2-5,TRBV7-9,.,TGTGCCAGCAGCTTAGCGCCACAGGGTTGGTACCAAGAGACCCAGTACTTC,CASSLAPQGWYQETQYF
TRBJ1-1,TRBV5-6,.,TGTGCCAGCAGGGGGCAAAGAACTGAAGCTTTCTTT,CASRGQRTEAFF